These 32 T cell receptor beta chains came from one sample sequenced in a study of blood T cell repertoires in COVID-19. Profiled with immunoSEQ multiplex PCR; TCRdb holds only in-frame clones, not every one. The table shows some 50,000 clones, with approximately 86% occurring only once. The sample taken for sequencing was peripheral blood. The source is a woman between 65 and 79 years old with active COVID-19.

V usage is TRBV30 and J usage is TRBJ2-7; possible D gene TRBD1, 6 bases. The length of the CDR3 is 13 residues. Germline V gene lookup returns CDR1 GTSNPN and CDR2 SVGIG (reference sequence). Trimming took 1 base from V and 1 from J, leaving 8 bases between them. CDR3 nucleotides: TGTGCCTGGAGTGGGGGACAATCCTACGAGCAGTACTTC. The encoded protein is CAWSGGQSYEQYF.

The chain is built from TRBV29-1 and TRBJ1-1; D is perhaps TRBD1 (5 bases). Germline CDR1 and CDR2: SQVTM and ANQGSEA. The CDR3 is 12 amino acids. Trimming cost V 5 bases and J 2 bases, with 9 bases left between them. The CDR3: CSVLTDNTEAFF. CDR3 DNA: TGCAGCGTTTTGACAGATAACACTGAAGCTTTCTTT. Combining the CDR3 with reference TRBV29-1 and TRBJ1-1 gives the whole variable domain SAVISQKPSRDICQRGTSLTIQCQVDSQVTMMFWYRQQPGQSLTLIATANQGSEATYESGFVIDKFPISRPNLTFSTLTVSNMSPEDSSIYLCSVLTDNTEAFFGQGTRLTVV.

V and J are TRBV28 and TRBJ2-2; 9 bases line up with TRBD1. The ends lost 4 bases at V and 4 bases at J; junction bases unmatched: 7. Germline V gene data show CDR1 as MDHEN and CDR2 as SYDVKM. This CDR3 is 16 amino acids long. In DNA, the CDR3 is TGTGCCAGCAGTTCGGACAGGGGACTGGGCACCGGGGAGCTGTTTTTT. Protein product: CASSSDRGLGTGELFF.

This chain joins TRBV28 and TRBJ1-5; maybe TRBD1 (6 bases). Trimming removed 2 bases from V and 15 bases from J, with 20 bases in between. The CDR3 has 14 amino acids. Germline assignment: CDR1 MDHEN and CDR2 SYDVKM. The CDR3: CASSLLLGGGAVHF. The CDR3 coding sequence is TGTGCCAGCAGTTTACTCCTAGGGGGGGGTGCGGTGCATTTT.

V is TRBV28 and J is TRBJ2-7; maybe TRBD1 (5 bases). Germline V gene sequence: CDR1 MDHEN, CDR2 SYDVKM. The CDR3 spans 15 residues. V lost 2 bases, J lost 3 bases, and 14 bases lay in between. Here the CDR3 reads CASSLRTPRNYEQYF. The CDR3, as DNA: TGTGCCAGCAGTTTAAGGACACCGAGGAACTACGAGCAGTACTTC.

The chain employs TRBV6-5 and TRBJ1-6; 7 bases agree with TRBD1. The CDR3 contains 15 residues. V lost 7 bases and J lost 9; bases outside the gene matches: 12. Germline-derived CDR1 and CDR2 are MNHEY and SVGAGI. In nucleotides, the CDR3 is TGTGCCAGCAAGGGGGTTGCGACAGGGACTTCACCCCTCCACTTT. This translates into CASKGVATGTSPLHF.

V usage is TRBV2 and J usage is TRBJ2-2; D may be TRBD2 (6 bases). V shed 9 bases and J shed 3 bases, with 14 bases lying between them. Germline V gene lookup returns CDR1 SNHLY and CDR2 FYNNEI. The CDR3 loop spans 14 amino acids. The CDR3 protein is CARSSTGDTGELFF. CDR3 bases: TGTGCCAGATCCTCAACGGGGGACACCGGGGAGCTGTTTTTT.

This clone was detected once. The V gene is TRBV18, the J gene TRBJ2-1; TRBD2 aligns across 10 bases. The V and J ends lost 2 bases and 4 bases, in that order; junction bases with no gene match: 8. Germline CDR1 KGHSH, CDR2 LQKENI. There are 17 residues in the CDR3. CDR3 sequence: CASSPISTSGEYNEQFF. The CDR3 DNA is TGTGCCAGCTCACCAATAAGTACTAGCGGGGAATACAATGAGCAGTTCTTC.

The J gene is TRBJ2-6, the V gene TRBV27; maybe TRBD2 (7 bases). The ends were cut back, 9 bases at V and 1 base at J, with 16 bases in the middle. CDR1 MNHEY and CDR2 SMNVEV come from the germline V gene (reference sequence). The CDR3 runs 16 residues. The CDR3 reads CASTTRGASGANVLTF. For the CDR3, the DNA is TGTGCCAGTACGACCCGGGGGGCATCTGGGGCCAACGTCCTGACTTTC.

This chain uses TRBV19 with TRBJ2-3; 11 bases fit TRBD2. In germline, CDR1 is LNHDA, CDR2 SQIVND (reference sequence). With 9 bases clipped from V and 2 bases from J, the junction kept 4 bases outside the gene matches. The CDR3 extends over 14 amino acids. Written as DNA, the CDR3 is TGTGCCAGCCAGACTAGCGGGGACACAGATACGCAGTATTTT. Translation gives CASQTSGDTDTQYF.

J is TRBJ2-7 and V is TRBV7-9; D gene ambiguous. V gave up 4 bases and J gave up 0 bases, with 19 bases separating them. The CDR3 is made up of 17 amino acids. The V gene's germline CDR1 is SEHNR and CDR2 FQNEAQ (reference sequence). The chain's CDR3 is CASSSTTPRLSSYEQYF. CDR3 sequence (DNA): TGTGCCAGCAGCTCAACGACACCCCGTCTTAGCTCCTACGAGCAGTACTTC.

The CDR3 sequence is CASSPNQGYEQYF. CDR3 bases: TGTGCCAGCTCACCAAATCAGGGCTACGAGCAGTACTTC. The chain links TRBV18 to TRBJ2-7, with D maybe TRBD1 (5 bases). From germline, CDR1 is KGHSH and CDR2 LQKENI. The V end was cut by 2 bases, the J end by 3 bases, with 8 bases between. The CDR3 consists of 13 residues. Complete variable domain (other parts from reference TRBV18 and TRBJ2-7): NAGVMQNPRHLVRRRGQEARLRCSPMKGHSHVYWYRQLPEEGLKFMVYLQKENIIDESGMPKERFSAEFPKEGPSILRIQQVVRGDSAAYFCASSPNQGYEQYFGPGTRLTVT.

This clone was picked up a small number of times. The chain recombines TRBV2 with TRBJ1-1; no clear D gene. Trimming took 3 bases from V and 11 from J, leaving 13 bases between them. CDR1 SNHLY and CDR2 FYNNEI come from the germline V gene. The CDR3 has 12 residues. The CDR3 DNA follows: TGTGCCAGCAGTGACTATCAGGCGAAGGCTTTCTTT. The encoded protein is CASSDYQAKAFF.

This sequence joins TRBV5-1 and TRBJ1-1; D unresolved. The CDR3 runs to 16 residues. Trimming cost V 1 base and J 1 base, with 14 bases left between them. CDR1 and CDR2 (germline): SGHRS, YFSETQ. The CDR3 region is CASSLKPDTRNTEAFF. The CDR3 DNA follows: TGCGCCAGCAGCTTGAAACCCGACACTAGGAACACTGAAGCTTTCTTT.

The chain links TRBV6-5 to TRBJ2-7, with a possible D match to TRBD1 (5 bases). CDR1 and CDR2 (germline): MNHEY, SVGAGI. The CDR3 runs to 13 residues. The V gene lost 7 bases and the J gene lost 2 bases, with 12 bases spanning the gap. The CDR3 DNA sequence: TGTGCCAGCACCAGGGCCGCCACCTACGAGCAGTACTTC. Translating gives CASTRAATYEQYF.

This CDR3 reads CASSPGMASGNTFYEQYF. The CDR3 DNA is TGTGCCAGCTCACCCGGGATGGCTAGCGGGAACACTTTTTACGAGCAGTACTTC. This chain joins TRBV18 and TRBJ2-7; 9 bases match TRBD2. Germline lookup yields CDR1 KGHSH and CDR2 LQKENI. V lost 3 bases and J lost 4; bases outside the gene matches: 16. This CDR3 has 18 residues.

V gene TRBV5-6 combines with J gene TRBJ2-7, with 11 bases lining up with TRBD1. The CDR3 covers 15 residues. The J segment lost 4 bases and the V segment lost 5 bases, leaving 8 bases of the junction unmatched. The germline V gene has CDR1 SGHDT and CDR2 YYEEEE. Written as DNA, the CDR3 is TGTGCCAGCAGAAGGACAGGGGGCGAGAAGTACGAGCAGTACTTC. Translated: CASRRTGGEKYEQYF.

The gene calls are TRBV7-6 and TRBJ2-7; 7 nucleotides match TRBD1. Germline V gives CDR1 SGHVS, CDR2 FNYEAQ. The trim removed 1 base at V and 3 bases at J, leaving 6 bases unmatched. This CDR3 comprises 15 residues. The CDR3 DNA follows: TGTGCCAGCAGCTTAGGGGGAGACAGGGTCTACGAGCAGTACTTC. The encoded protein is CASSLGGDRVYEQYF.

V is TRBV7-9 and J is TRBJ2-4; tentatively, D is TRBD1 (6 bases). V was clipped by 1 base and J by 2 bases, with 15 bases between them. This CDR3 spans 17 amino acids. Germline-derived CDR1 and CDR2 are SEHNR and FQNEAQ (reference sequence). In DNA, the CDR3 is TGTGCCAGCAGCTTAGAGGTCTGGGGGCGGACCAAAAACATTCAGTACTTC. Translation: CASSLEVWGRTKNIQYF.

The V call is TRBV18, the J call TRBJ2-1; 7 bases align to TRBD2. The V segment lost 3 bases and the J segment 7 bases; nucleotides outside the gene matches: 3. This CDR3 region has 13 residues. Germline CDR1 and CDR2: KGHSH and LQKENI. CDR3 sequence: CASSPGRENEQFF. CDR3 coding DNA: TGTGCCAGCTCACCGGGGAGGGAGAATGAGCAGTTCTTC.

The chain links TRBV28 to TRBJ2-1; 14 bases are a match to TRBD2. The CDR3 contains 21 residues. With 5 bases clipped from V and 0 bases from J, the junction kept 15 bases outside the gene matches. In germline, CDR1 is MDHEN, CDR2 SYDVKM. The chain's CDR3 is CASSRTRWGGTSGSSYNEQFF. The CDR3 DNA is TGTGCCAGCAGTAGGACTAGGTGGGGGGGGACTAGCGGGAGCTCCTACAATGAGCAGTTCTTC.

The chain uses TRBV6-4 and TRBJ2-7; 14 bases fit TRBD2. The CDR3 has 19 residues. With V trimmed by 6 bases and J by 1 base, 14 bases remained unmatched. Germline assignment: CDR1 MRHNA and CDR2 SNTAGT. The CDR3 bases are TGTGCCAGCAGAGATACGGGACTAGCGGGAGACATCTGGTCCTACGAGCAGTACTTC. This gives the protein CASRDTGLAGDIWSYEQYF.

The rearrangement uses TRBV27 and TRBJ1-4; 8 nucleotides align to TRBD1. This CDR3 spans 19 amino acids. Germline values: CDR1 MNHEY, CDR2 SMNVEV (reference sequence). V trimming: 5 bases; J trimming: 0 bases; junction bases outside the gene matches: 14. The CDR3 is CASSPKGAGQAPTNEKLFF. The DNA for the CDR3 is TGTGCCAGCAGTCCCAAAGGGGCGGGACAGGCTCCAACTAATGAAAAACTGTTTTTT.

This chain's CDR3 is CASSFSASGGYEQYF. CDR3 nucleotides: TGTGCCAGCAGTTTTTCGGCTAGCGGTGGCTACGAGCAGTACTTC. The chain combines TRBV28 with TRBJ2-7, with TRBD2 matching 7 bases. This CDR3 is built from 15 residues. Trimming took 3 bases from V and 3 from J; bases not matched to a gene: 8. The germline V gene has CDR1 MDHEN and CDR2 SYDVKM.

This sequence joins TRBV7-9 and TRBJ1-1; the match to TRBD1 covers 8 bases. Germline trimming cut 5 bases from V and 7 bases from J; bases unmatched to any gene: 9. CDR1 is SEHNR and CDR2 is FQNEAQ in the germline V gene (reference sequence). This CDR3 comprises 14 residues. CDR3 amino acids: CASSPRQGAGEAFF. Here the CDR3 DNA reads TGTGCCAGCAGCCCCCGGCAGGGGGCCGGTGAAGCTTTCTTT.

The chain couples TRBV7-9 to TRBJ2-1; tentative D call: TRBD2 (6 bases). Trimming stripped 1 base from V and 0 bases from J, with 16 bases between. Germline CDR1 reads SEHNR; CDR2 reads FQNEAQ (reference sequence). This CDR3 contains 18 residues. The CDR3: CASSLGSPSASSYNEQFF. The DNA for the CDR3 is TGTGCCAGCAGCTTAGGGAGCCCTAGCGCCAGCTCCTACAATGAGCAGTTCTTC.

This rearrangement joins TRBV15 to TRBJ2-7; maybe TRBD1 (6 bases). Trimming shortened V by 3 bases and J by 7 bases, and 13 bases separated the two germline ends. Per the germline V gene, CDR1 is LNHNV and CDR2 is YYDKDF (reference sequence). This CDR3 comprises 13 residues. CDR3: CATSSLQGREQYF. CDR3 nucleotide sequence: TGTGCCACCAGCAGCCTACAGGGCCGAGAGCAGTACTTC.

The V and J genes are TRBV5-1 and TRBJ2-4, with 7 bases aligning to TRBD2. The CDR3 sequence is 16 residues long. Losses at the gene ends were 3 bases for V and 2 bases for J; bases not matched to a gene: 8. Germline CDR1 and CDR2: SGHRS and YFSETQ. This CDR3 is CASSSSGGGTKNIQYF. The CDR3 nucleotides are TGCGCCAGCAGCTCCTCGGGGGGTGGGACCAAAAACATTCAGTACTTC.

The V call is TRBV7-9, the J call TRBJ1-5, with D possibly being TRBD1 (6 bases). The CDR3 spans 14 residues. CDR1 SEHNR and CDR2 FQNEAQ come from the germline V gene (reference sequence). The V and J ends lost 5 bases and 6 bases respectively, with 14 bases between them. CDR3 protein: CASSLPGRGQPQHF. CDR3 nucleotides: TGTGCCAGCAGCCTACCGGGCAGGGGTCAGCCCCAGCATTTT.

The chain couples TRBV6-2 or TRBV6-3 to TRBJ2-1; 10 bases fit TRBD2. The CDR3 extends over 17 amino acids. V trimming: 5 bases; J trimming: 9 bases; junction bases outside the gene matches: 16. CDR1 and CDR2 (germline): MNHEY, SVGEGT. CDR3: CASSLQPSGSIGIEQFF. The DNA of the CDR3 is TGTGCCAGCAGTCTTCAACCTAGCGGGAGTATTGGTATTGAGCAGTTCTTC.

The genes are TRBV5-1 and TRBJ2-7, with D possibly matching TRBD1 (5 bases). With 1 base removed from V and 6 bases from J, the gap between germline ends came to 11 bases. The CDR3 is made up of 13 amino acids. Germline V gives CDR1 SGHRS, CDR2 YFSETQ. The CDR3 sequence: CASSLTGFAEQYF. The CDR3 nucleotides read TGCGCCAGCAGCTTGACAGGCTTTGCCGAGCAGTACTTC.

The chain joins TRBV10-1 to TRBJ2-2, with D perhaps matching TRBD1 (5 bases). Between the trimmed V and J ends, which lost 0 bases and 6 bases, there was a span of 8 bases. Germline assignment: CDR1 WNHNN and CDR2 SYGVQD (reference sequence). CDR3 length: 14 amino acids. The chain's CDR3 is CASSESGLAGELFF. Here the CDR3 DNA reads TGCGCCAGCAGTGAGTCGGGGCTGGCCGGGGAGCTGTTTTTT.